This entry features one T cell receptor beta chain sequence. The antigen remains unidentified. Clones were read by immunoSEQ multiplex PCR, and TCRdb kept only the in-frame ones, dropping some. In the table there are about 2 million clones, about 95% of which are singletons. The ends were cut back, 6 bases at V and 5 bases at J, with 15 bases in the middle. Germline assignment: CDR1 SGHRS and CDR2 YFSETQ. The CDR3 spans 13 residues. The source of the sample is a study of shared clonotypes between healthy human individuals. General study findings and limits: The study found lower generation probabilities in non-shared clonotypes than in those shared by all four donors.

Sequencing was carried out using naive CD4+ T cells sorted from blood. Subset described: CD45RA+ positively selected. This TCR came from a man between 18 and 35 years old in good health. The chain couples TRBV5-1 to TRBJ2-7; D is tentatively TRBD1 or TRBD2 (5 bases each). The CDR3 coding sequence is TGCGCCAGCACTCAGGGACCGGGCCACGAGCAGTACTTC. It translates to CASTQGPGHEQYF.